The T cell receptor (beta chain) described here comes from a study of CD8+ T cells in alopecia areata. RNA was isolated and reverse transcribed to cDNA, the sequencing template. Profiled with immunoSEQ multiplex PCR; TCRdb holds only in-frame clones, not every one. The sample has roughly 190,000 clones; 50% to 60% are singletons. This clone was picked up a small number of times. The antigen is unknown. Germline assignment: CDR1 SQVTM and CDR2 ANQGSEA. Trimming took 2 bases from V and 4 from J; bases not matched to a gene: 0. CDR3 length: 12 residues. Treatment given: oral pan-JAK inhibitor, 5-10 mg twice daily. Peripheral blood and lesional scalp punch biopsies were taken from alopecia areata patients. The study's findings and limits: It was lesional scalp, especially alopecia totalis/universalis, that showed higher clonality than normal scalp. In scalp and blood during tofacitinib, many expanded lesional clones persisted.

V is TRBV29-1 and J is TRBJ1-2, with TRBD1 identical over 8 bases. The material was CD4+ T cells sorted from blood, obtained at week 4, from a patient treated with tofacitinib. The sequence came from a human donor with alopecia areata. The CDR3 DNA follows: TGCAGCGTTGAACAGGGGGCCTATGGCTACACCTTC. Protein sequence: CSVEQGAYGYTF.